This T cell receptor (beta chain) was identified during a study of blood T cells in healthy people across ages. Study-wide findings and caveats: Changes in expanded clonotypes were possibly confounded, as the CMV status of donors was unknown.

The authors drew approximately 10 milliliters of peripheral blood from each donor. Each sample had at least 7 million PBMCs isolated. This clonotype was observed many times. What it binds is not known. With a J-beta primer mix and a sample-barcoded 5' primer, a second PCR ran roughly 6 to 12 cycles. Each cDNA molecule was tagged by a template-switch adaptor that had 12 random nucleotides. TCRdb re-called the 5' RACE reads through MiXCR, storing one row per CDR3 protein. The sample has under 750,000 distinct CDR3 sequences, about 45% seen once. The V and J ends lost 4 bases and 1 base respectively, with 7 bases between them. CDR3 size: 13 residues. CDR1 and CDR2 from the germline V gene are MNHEY and SVGAGI.

The TCR sequence derives from a man older than 75 in good health. Sequencing was done on a sample of blood. The rearrangement uses TRBV6-5 and TRBJ2-5; D ambiguous. The CDR3 DNA is TGTGCCAGCAGTTCAGGTATCCAAGAGACCCAGTACTTC. Translated: CASSSGIQETQYF.